This is a list of T cell receptor beta chains from one sample in a study of shared clonotypes between healthy human individuals. Sequenced by immunoSEQ multiplex PCR; TCRdb stores in-frame clones only, minus some. The repertoire holds over 400,000 clones, with 78% as singletons. Material for sequencing was PBMCs. The receptors derive from a woman between 35 and 50 years old in good health. Some clones in this sample may be carry-over from other donors' samples. CDR3s leave out the opening cysteine and the closing phenylalanine or tryptophan. Size is omitted from some rows. Given values are once, few, many or a class for expanded clones.

length | J | size | V | CDR3
14 | TRBJ2-7 | . | TRBV15 | ATSREWASSPYEQY
12 | TRBJ2-7 | . | TRBV6-5 | ASSYSGPDSEQY
13 | TRBJ2-1 | . | TRBV5-1 | ASSLGAGGPNEQF
10 | TRBJ2-2 | . | TRBV10-3 | AIGRGTGELF
11 | TRBJ1-2 | few | TRBV19 | ASNGGQGGGYT
15 | TRBJ1-4 | . | TRBV28 | ASSFWPRARGGEKLF
14 | TRBJ2-1 | . | TRBV19 | ASTQGGRISSNEQF
14 | TRBJ2-3 | . | TRBV5-1 | ASSFVAGLSTDTQY
14 | TRBJ1-4 | once | TRBV15 | ATSRDLIGDNEKLF
13 | TRBJ2-2 | . | TRBV7-7 | ASSIGTGFTGELF
17 | TRBJ2-1 | . | TRBV7-8 | ASSSPAGGRNPSYNEQF
12 | TRBJ1-1 | . | TRBV7-2 | ASSRWTENTEAF
11 | TRBJ2-1 | once | TRBV15 | ATRRTGVNEQF
15 | TRBJ2-7 | . | TRBV4-2 | ASSPLQGAGARNEQY
13 | TRBJ1-1 | . | TRBV5-1 | ASSLDRGTIEKAF
14 | TRBJ2-1 | few | TRBV6-5 | ASSYSRAGDRNEQF
11 | TRBJ2-3 | once | TRBV28 | ASNSPATDTQY
12 | TRBJ2-3 | few | TRBV28 | ASRTGTSTDTQY
14 | TRBJ2-3 | . | TRBV5-5 | ASSLVVTQVTDTQY
11 | TRBJ1-5 | medium-sized | TRBV9 | ASSTGGNQPQH
14 | TRBJ2-3 | . | TRBV11-2 | ASSILGLPSRDTQY
11 | TRBJ1-1 | . | TRBV28 | ASSLFREREAF
13 | TRBJ2-5 | . | TRBV7-9 | ASSLGGDGQETQY
13 | TRBJ2-1 | . | TRBV10-3 | AIRGPGTSGNEQF
12 | TRBJ2-6 | few | TRBV2 | ASSNRAGANVLT
12 | TRBJ1-1 | . | TRBV4-2 | ASSQRSGIPEAF
14 | TRBJ2-1 | . | TRBV30 | AWRAMGGGQYNEQF
11 | TRBJ2-3 | . | TRBV5-1 | ASSTDPLDTQY
13 | TRBJ2-5 | . | TRBV5-1 | ASSIWTSSGETQY
11 | TRBJ1-1 | few | TRBV29-1 | SVVSGSDTEAF
11 | TRBJ2-7 | . | TRBV7-3 | ASSPGQSYEQY
13 | TRBJ2-7 | . | TRBV5-1 | ASSPGTGDSYEQY
12 | TRBJ2-3 | once | TRBV7-3 | ASSTHSGTDTQY
13 | TRBJ2-7 | . | TRBV5-1 | ASSLARDASYEQY
12 | TRBJ1-2 | few | TRBV7-2 | ASSPYRETYGYT
10 | TRBJ2-1 | . | TRBV7-2 | ASSLGRGEQF
13 | TRBJ2-7 | . | TRBV18 | ASSPSGGISYEQY
12 | TRBJ1-3 | . | TRBV6-5 | ASRQGISGNTIY
13 | TRBJ2-7 | . | TRBV6-5 | ASSKGTGGSYEQY
13 | TRBJ2-5 | few | TRBV5-1 | ASSLAEGLGGTQY
8 | TRBJ2-7 | . | TRBV21-1 | ASSAGQQY